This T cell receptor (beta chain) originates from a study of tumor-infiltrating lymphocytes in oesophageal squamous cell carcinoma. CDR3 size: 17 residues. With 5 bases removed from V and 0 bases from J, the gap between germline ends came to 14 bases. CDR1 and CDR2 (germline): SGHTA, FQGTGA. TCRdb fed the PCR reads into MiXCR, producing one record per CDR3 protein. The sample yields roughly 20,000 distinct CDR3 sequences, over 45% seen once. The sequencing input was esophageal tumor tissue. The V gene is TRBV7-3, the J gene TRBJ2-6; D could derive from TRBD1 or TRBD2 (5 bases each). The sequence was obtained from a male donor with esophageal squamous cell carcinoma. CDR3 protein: CASSLGGSFSGANVLTF. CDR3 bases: TGTGCCAGCAGCCTTGGGGGATCTTTCTCTGGGGCCAACGTCCTGACTTTC.